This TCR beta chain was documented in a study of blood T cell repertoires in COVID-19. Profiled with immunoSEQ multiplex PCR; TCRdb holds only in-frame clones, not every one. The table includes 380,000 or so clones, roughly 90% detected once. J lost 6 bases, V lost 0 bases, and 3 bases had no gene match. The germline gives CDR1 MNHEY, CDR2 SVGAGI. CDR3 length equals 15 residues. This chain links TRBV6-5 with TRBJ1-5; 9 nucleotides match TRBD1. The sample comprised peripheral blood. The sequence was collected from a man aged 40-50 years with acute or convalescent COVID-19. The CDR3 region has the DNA TGTGCCAGCAGTTACTCGGGACAGGGAGTTCAGCCCCAGCATTTT. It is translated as CASSYSGQGVQPQHF.